This paragraph reports one T cell receptor beta chain. As yet, its antigen is unknown. These data belong to a study of shared clonotypes between healthy human individuals. Study results and limitations: Larger estimated richness was generally seen in naive subsets than in memory subsets. An effect of sequencing depth on clonotype sharing among donors was expected.

Trimming cost V 3 bases and J 2 bases, with 18 bases left between them. Germline lookup yields CDR1 SGHAT and CDR2 FQNNGV. The CDR3 is made up of 17 amino acids. Per the original data handling: As immunoSEQ supplied junction-only sequences (without quality scores), filtering differed. Sequencing was performed with immunoSEQ multiplex PCR; in TCRdb, only in-frame clones are kept and a portion is missing. V and J calls and clone size follow that table, whereas D and trimming were derived from the DNA. The repertoire has approximately 1.4 million clones, 95% to 99% of them found once; the top ten carry 0.45%.

The clonotype was recovered from a man aged 25 to 40 in good health. This sequence joins TRBV11-2 and TRBJ2-3; maybe TRBD2 (6 bases). The sequenced sample was naive CD4+ T cells sorted from blood. As for subset: CD45RA+ positively selected. The CDR3 region is CASSLKGTSPITDTQYF. CDR3 DNA sequence: TGTGCCAGCAGCTTGAAGGGTACTAGCCCGATCACAGATACGCAGTATTTT.